These T cell receptor beta chains were read from a single sample in a study of response to subunit inactivated influenza vaccine. TCRdb redid the calling of the RT-PCR reads with MiXCR, one entry per CDR3 protein. The sample shows approximately 500,000 distinct CDR3 sequences, 11% to 15% of them seen only once. Sample: PBMCs from blood, taken roughly 13 days after vaccination. The receptors come from a man in his forties or fifties who received an inactivated influenza vaccine. Both conserved end residues are part of each CDR3. D genes are given only for firm matches. For some rows the clone size is stated as once, few or many, or as a class when expanded; others skip it.

J gene	clone size	D gene	V gene	CDR3 DNA	CDR3 protein
TRBJ2-3	few	-	TRBV5-6	TGTGCCAGCAGCAGGAGGGGGACAGATACGCAGTATTTT	CASSRRGTDTQYF
TRBJ1-5	-	-	TRBV7-6	TGTGCCAGCAGCTTAGGAGGGGGTCTAGCTCAGCCCCAGCATTTT	CASSLGGGLAQPQHF
TRBJ2-1	-	-	TRBV3-1	TGTGCCAGCAGCCAAGAGAGGAGGACAAAATGTTTC	CASSQERRTKCF
TRBJ1-1	-	TRBD1	TRBV7-9	TGTGCCAGCAGCGAAACACAGGGGGGAGCTTTCTTT	CASSETQGGAFF
TRBJ1-6	many	-	TRBV7-9	TGTGCCAGCAGCTTAGGGGACTTCGGGTCACCCCTCCACTTT	CASSLGDFGSPLHF
TRBJ2-4	-	TRBD2	TRBV4-2	TGTGCCAGCAGCCGGGGACTAGCGGGGGGTTTGTTAGCCAAAAACATTCAGTACTTC	CASSRGLAGGLLAKNIQYF
TRBJ2-7	-	-	TRBV11-2	TGTGCCAGCAGCTTAGCTATTCTGTACGAGCAGTACTTC	CASSLAILYEQYF
TRBJ1-1	many	-	TRBV7-2	TGTGCCAGCACCTTGGGCAGCCTGAACACTGAAGCTTTCTTT	CASTLGSLNTEAFF
TRBJ2-7	many	-	TRBV7-9	TGTGCCAGCGGCTTACCTTCACACTCCTCCTACGAGCAGTACTTC	CASGLPSHSSYEQYF
TRBJ1-2	-	-	TRBV12-3/TRBV12-4	TGTGCCAGCAGCCCCGGAGGGAGTAACTATGGCTACACCTTC	CASSPGGSNYGYTF
TRBJ2-2	few	TRBD2	TRBV7-6	TGTGCCAGCAGCTTAGACCCGGGACTAGCGGGAGGCGGCACCGGGGAGCTGTTTTTT	CASSLDPGLAGGGTGELFF
TRBJ2-7	-	-	TRBV12-3/TRBV12-4	TGTGCCAGCAACCCGGGACGGAACTCCTACGAGCAGTACTTC	CASNPGRNSYEQYF
TRBJ2-5	-	-	TRBV7-9	TGTGCCAGCAGCTTATCTCTAGGGGGCCAAGAGACCCAGTACTTC	CASSLSLGGQETQYF
TRBJ2-3	few	-	TRBV20-1	TGCAGTGCTAGATCCCAGGGTGGGGATACGCAGTATTTT	CSARSQGGDTQYF
TRBJ1-5	-	TRBD1	TRBV20-1	TGCAGTGCGAGACAGGGCGTAAATCAGCCCCAGCATTTT	CSARQGVNQPQHF
TRBJ2-5	few	TRBD1	TRBV5-1	TGCGCCAGCAGACTGAGACAGGGCCCAGAGACCCAGTACTTC	CASRLRQGPETQYF
TRBJ1-1	few	TRBD1	TRBV6-5	TGTGCCAGCAGTTACTCGCAGGGGGCGAACACTGAAGCTTTCTTT	CASSYSQGANTEAFF
TRBJ2-7	few	TRBD2	TRBV6-2/TRBV6-3	TGTGCCAGCAGACTAGCGGGGGCCAGCTCCTACGAGCAGTACTTC	CASRLAGASSYEQYF
TRBJ2-7	few	-	TRBV20-1	TGCAGTGCTAGAGAATGGCGGCAGGGCCACGAGCAGTACTTC	CSAREWRQGHEQYF
TRBJ2-2	few	-	TRBV28	TGTGCCAGCAGTTTATGGCCGAACACCGGGGAGCTGTTTTTT	CASSLWPNTGELFF
TRBJ1-6	-	-	TRBV11-2	TGTGCCAGCAGCTTAGTACAGGGCCGGGATTCACCCCTCCACTTT	CASSLVQGRDSPLHF
TRBJ2-1	-	TRBD1	TRBV5-1	TGCGCCAGCAGCTTTGACAGGGGAATCGTCTATGAGCAGTTCTTC	CASSFDRGIVYEQFF
TRBJ2-7	-	-	TRBV28	TGTGCCAGCAGCCGCCGGGACCGAGACTACGAGCAGTACTTC	CASSRRDRDYEQYF
TRBJ2-3	-	TRBD2	TRBV27	TGTGCCAGCAGCCCCAGGGCGGGAGGGCCGAATACGCAGTATTTT	CASSPRAGGPNTQYF
TRBJ2-4	few	TRBD1	TRBV7-9	TGTGCCACCCGACAGACAGGGGGTAAAAACATTCAGTACTTC	CATRQTGGKNIQYF
TRBJ1-6	many	-	TRBV7-2	TGTGCCAGCAGTGGCAGGCTAGATTCACCCCTCCACTTT	CASSGRLDSPLHF
TRBJ2-3	few	TRBD2	TRBV7-9	TGTGCCAGCAGCCCCCCCCGACTAGCGGGAACAGATACGCAGTATTTT	CASSPPRLAGTDTQYF
TRBJ2-7	few	-	TRBV20-1	TGCAGTGCTAGAGGTCCCAACTACGAGCAGTACTTC	CSARGPNYEQYF
TRBJ1-5	few	-	TRBV5-5	TGTGCCAGCAGCTTGGAACCGGGACAAGGAAGCAATCAGCCCCAGCATTTT	CASSLEPGQGSNQPQHF
TRBJ2-3	-	-	TRBV5-1	TGCGCCAGCAGCTTGGGGGTAGCGAAGGATACGCAGTATTTT	CASSLGVAKDTQYF
TRBJ2-2	few	-	TRBV4-1	TGCGCCAGCAGCCAAGATCCTCGAAAGACCGGGGAGCTGTTTTTT	CASSQDPRKTGELFF
TRBJ2-2	few	-	TRBV24-1	TGTGCCACCAGTGATCCTCCAGGGCTTTCGGGGGAGCTGTTTTTT	CATSDPPGLSGELFF
TRBJ2-3	many	-	TRBV5-1	TGCGCCAGCAGATTGGAGGGAGTAGATACGCAGTATTTT	CASRLEGVDTQYF
TRBJ1-2	-	TRBD1	TRBV4-2	TGTGCCAGCAGCCCAAGACAGGGTCTTGGCTACACCTTC	CASSPRQGLGYTF
TRBJ2-3	many	TRBD1	TRBV29-1	TGCAGCGTTGGGGGACAGGATACAGATACGCAGTATTTT	CSVGGQDTDTQYF
TRBJ2-7	-	TRBD2	TRBV12-3/TRBV12-4	TGTGCCAGCACCCCGACTAGCGGGAGTCTCTACGAGCAGTACTTC	CASTPTSGSLYEQYF
TRBJ2-2	-	-	TRBV4-1	TGCGCCAGCAGCCAAGGGCACCTAAGGACCGGGGAGCTGTTTTTT	CASSQGHLRTGELFF
TRBJ2-1	few	TRBD1	TRBV2	TGTGCCAGCAGGATGGACAGGGGATCCTACAATGAGCAGTTCTTC	CASRMDRGSYNEQFF
TRBJ2-7	few	-	TRBV7-2	TGTGCCAGCAGCAAATCGGGAGACTCCTACGAGCAGTACTTC	CASSKSGDSYEQYF
TRBJ2-7	-	TRBD2	TRBV28	TGTGCCAGCAGTCCTCCCGGACTAGCGGGAGATCTCGAGCAGTACTTC	CASSPPGLAGDLEQYF
TRBJ2-3	-	-	TRBV6-1	TGTGCCAGCAGCGACGGGGGACGCACAGATACGCAGTATTTT	CASSDGGRTDTQYF
TRBJ2-2	many	-	TRBV6-2/TRBV6-3	TGTGCCAGCCGGGGGTCGAACACCGGGGAGCTGTTTTTT	CASRGSNTGELFF
TRBJ2-7	few	-	TRBV12-3/TRBV12-4	TGTGCCAGCGGTAGGACAGCCTACGAGCAGTACTTC	CASGRTAYEQYF
TRBJ1-1	few	TRBD1	TRBV20-1	TGCAGTGCAACATGGACAGGGGGCTACACTGAAGCTTTCTTT	CSATWTGGYTEAFF
TRBJ2-3	-	-	TRBV27	TGTGCCAGCATGCGTTGGGTCGATCCACCGGCAGATACGCAGTATTTT	CASMRWVDPPADTQYF
TRBJ2-1	-	TRBD2	TRBV10-3	TGTGCCATCAGTTCACTAGCGGACAATGAGCAGTTCTTC	CAISSLADNEQFF
TRBJ2-7	few	-	TRBV5-4	TGTGCCAGCAGCTTCCGGTCCGAGCAGTACTTC	CASSFRSEQYF
TRBJ2-3	few	TRBD2	TRBV20-1	TGCAGTGCTAGCGGGGGGAGGCGGGAGGGGACAGATACGCAGTATTTT	CSASGGRREGTDTQYF
TRBJ2-4	-	-	TRBV21-1	TGTGCCAGATCTATGGGGCCCAAAAACATTCAGTACTTC	CARSMGPKNIQYF
TRBJ1-1	few	TRBD1	TRBV3-1	TGTGCCAGCAGCCAGCCTGGGGGACAGGTCGCTTTCTTT	CASSQPGGQVAFF
TRBJ1-1	few	-	TRBV2	TGTGCCAGCAGTCCCATCACGGACACTGAAGCTTTCTTT	CASSPITDTEAFF